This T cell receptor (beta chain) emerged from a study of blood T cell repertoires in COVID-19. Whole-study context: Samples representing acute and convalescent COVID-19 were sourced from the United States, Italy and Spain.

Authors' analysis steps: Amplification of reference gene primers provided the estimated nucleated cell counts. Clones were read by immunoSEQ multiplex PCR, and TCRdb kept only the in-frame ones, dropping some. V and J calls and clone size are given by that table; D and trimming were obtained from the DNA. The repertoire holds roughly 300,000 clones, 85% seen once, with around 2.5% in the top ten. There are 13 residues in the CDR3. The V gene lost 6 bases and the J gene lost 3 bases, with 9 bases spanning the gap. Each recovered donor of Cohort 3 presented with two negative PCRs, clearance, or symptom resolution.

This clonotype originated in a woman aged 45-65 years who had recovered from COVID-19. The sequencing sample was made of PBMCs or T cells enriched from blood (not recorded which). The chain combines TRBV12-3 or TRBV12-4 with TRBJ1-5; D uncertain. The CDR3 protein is CASRPTVNQPQHF. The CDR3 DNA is TGTGCCAGCAGACCAACAGTCAATCAGCCCCAGCATTTT.